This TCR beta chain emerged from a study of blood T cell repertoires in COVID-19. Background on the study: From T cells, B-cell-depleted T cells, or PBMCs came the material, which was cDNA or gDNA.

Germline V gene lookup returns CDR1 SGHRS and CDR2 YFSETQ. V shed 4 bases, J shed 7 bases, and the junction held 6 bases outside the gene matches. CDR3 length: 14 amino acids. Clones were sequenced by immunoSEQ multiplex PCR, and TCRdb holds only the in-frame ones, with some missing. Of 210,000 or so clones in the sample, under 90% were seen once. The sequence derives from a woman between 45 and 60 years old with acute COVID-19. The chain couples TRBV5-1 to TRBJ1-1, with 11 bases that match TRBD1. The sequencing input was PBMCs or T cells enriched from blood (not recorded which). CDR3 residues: CASSTGQGADEAFF. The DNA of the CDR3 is TGCGCCAGCAGCACCGGACAGGGGGCCGATGAAGCTTTCTTT.